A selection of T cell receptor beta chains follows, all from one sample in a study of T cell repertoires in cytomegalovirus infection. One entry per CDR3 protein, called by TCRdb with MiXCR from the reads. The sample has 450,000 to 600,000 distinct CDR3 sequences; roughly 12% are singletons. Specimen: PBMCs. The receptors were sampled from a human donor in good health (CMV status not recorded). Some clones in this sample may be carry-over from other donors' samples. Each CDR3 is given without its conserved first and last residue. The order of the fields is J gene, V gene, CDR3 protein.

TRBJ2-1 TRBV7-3 ASSLIGTSSYNEQF
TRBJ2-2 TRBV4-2 ASSQGSQSGSGLNTGELF
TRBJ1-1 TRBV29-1 SVHETGGTEAF
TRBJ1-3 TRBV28 ASSPGTGHYTIY
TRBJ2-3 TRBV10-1 ASRAGGPGDTQY
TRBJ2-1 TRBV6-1 ASSPLDGYYNEQF
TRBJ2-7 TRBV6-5 ASSYSPGYYEQY
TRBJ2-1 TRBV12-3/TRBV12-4 ASSPLVYEQF
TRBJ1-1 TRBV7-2 ASSAHAAMNTEAF
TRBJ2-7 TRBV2 ASSGGLEAYEQY
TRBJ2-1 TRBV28 ASSPDGGSGAYNEQF
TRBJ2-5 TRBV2 ASRATWTSGRVETQY
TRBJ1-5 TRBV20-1 SARLTDRANQPQH
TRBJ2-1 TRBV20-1 SARDRGAASYNEQF
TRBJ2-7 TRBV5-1 ASSPDGTYEQY
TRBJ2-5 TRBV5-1 ASSLELAGSETQY
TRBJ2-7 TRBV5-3 ARSPRGYFGEQY
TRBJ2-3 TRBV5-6 ASSFGGAGPTDTQY
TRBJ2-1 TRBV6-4 ASSEGDAPYNEQF
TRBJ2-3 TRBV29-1 STGMADTQY
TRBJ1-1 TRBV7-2 ASSDGWTEAF
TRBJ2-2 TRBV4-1 ASSQGGLAGVGTGELF
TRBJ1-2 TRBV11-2 ASSAGTGALYGYT
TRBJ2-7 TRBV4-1 ASRPVGGGHEQY
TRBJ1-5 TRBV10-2 ASRMGQFNQPQH
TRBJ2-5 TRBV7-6 ASSLADPKTQY
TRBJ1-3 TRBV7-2 ASSLQAYGNTIY
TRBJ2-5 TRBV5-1 ASSSPGPQETQY
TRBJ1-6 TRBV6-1 ASSVLEGRVENSPLH
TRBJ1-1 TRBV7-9 ASSLSDKNTEAF
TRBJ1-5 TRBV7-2 ASSLDHGYGQPQH
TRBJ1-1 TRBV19 ASTSGGQGQTEAF
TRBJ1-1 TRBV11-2 ASSLGQGSTEAF
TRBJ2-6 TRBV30 AGQGGEGPSGANVLT
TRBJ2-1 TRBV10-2 ASSVRGNEQF
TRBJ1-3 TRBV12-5 ASGGQTGNTIY
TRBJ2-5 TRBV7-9 ASSPARVGRETQY
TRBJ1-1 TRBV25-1 ASSDPTEAF
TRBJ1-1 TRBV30 AWSQGRAEAF
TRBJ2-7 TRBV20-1 SARLPPDEQY
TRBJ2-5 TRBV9 ASSVVAGGQETQY
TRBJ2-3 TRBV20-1 SARSTHTDTQY
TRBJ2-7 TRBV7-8 ASSLARASYEQY
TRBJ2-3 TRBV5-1 ASSETGDLTDTQY
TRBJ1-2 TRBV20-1 SARDRTGTTNYGYT
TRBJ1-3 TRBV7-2 ASSSQLSSGNTIY